The 26 T cell receptor beta chains presented below share a single source sample, sequenced in a study of blood T cell repertoires in COVID-19. The data were produced by immunoSEQ multiplex PCR, yet TCRdb's version contains in-frame clones alone and is incomplete. This sample has roughly 140,000 clones; around 80% occur once, and the top ten carry around 7.7%. Source material: PBMCs or T cells enriched from blood (not recorded which). The receptors stem from a man in his forties or fifties who had recovered from COVID-19.

V and J are TRBV19 and TRBJ2-3; TRBD1 matches 8 bases. This CDR3 is built from 17 residues. CDR1 and CDR2 from the germline V gene are LNHDA and SQIVND (reference sequence). Losses at the gene ends were 7 bases for V and 1 base for J; bases not matched to a gene: 13. CDR3 coding DNA: TGTGCCAGTAAATCCAGGGGGCGTATGTTAGGCACAGATACGCAGTATTTT. Protein sequence: CASKSRGRMLGTDTQYF. The whole variable domain, remainder taken from reference TRBV19 and TRBJ2-3, is DGGITQSPKYLFRKEGQNVTLSCEQNLNHDAMYWYRQDPGQGLRLIYYSQIVNDFQKGDIAEGYSVSREKKESFPLTVTSAQKNPTAFYLCASKSRGRMLGTDTQYFGPGTRLTVL.

The count of this clone is one. The V gene is TRBV7-3, the J gene TRBJ2-2; 7 nucleotides line up with TRBD2. This CDR3 contains 15 residues. CDR1 SGHTA and CDR2 FQGTGA come from the germline V gene. The trim removed 5 bases at V and 0 bases at J, leaving 3 bases unmatched. CDR3 protein: CASSDREANTGELFF. CDR3 nucleotide sequence: TGTGCCAGCAGCGACCGGGAGGCGAACACCGGGGAGCTGTTTTTT.

The rearrangement joins TRBV5-6 to TRBJ1-2; 9 nucleotides line up with TRBD1. The CDR3 loop spans 14 amino acids. Germline CDR1 reads SGHDT; CDR2 reads YYEEEE. The V and J ends lost 4 bases and 4 bases, in that order; junction bases with no gene match: 5. CDR3 coding DNA: TGTGCCAGCAGCCCGGACAGGGGTGCCTATGGCTACACCTTC. Amino acid sequence: CASSPDRGAYGYTF.

This chain connects TRBV5-1 to TRBJ1-1, with 7 positions matching TRBD1. Losses at the gene ends were 3 bases for V and 8 bases for J; bases not matched to a gene: 10. Germline V gives CDR1 SGHRS, CDR2 YFSETQ. The CDR3 consists of 14 residues. The CDR3 region has the DNA TGCGCCAGCAGCTCTTCGGGACAGTCAAGAGAAGCTTTCTTT. Protein sequence: CASSSSGQSREAFF.

The chain is built from TRBV24-1 and TRBJ1-2; maybe TRBD1 (5 bases). V gave up 3 bases and J gave up 4 bases, with 23 bases separating them. Germline V gene lookup returns CDR1 KGHDR and CDR2 SFDVKD. This CDR3 spans 18 amino acids. The CDR3 here is CATSDRSRVGRQLYGYTF. The CDR3, as DNA: TGTGCCACCAGTGATCGCTCCCGGGTGGGGCGGCAACTCTATGGCTACACCTTC.

The J gene is TRBJ1-4, the V gene TRBV7-9; TRBD1 matches at 10 bases. The CDR3 length is 14 residues. Germline CDR1 SEHNR, CDR2 FQNEAQ (reference sequence). V lost 5 bases to trimming and J lost 8 bases; unmatched junction nucleotides: 5. CDR3 nucleotide sequence: TGTGCCAGCAGCACCGGGACAGGGGTCGAAAAACTGTTTTTT. It yields the protein CASSTGTGVEKLFF.

The chain employs TRBV5-1 and TRBJ1-1; no firm D call. The CDR3 contains 14 residues. CDR1 and CDR2 from the germline V gene are SGHRS and YFSETQ. The ends were cut back, 0 bases at V and 1 base at J, with 7 bases in the middle. The CDR3 here is CASSLERRNTEAFF. For the CDR3, the DNA is TGCGCCAGCAGCTTGGAAAGGAGGAACACTGAAGCTTTCTTT.

This chain joins TRBV11-1 and TRBJ2-7; the match to TRBD1 covers 9 bases. This CDR3 contains 15 residues. The V and J ends lost 1 base and 2 bases, in that order; junction bases with no gene match: 3. CDR1 and CDR2 from the germline V gene are SGHAT and FQDESV (reference sequence). The CDR3 loop reads CASSLGGTGTYEQYF. CDR3 nucleotide sequence: TGTGCCAGCAGCTTAGGAGGGACAGGGACCTACGAGCAGTACTTC.

The gene calls are TRBV9 and TRBJ1-1; the D is unclear. Trimming stripped 4 bases from V and 1 base from J, with 8 bases between. The CDR3 loop spans 13 amino acids. The V gene's germline CDR1 is SGDLS and CDR2 YYNGEE. CDR3 nucleotides: TGTGCCAGCAGCATAATCCCGAACACTGAAGCTTTCTTT. Its translation: CASSIIPNTEAFF.

This clone occurred a few times. The chain uses TRBV7-9 and TRBJ1-6; no firm D call. CDR3 length: 15 residues. From germline, CDR1 is SEHNR and CDR2 FQNEAQ (reference sequence). Deletions cut 6 bases from V and 9 bases from J, with 18 bases between. The CDR3 DNA follows: TGTGCCAGCAGAAGGACTGATGGTTCGAGTTCACCCCTCCACTTT. Its protein product is CASRRTDGSSSPLHF.

V and J are TRBV5-1 and TRBJ1-2; unclear D gene. This CDR3 spans 14 amino acids. Germline V gene lookup returns CDR1 SGHRS and CDR2 YFSETQ. The germline V and J ends were trimmed by 0 bases and 2 bases, with 8 bases remaining between them. Written as DNA, the CDR3 is TGCGCCAGCAGCTTGGGGCAGTCGAACTATGGCTACACCTTC. Translation: CASSLGQSNYGYTF.

This clone has a single count. The rearrangement uses TRBV27 and TRBJ1-5; TRBD1 might be the D (6 bases). Germline CDR1 and CDR2: MNHEY and SMNVEV (reference sequence). The V gene lost 4 bases and the J gene lost 2 bases, with 15 bases spanning the gap. This CDR3 comprises 16 residues. CDR3: CASSSDSTGRNQPQHF. DNA of the CDR3: TGTGCCAGCAGTTCCGACTCAACAGGGCGCAATCAGCCCCAGCATTTT.

This clone has a handful of counts. The rearrangement uses TRBV7-9 and TRBJ1-3; D unresolved. Trimming shortened V by 5 bases and J by 3 bases, and 8 bases separated the two germline ends. Germline-derived CDR1 and CDR2 are SEHNR and FQNEAQ (reference sequence). CDR3 size: 13 residues. The chain's CDR3 is CASSPPLGNTIYF. CDR3 sequence (DNA): TGTGCCAGCAGCCCCCCACTTGGAAACACCATATATTTT.

This chain joins TRBV5-4 and TRBJ2-2; 12 bases are shared with TRBD2. After removal of 2 bases from V and 7 bases from J, the junction contained 6 bases not matched to a gene. The CDR3 runs 16 residues. The germline V gene encodes CDR1 SGHNT and CDR2 YYREEE (reference sequence). The CDR3 loop is CASSFGLAGGNGELFF. The CDR3 DNA sequence: TGTGCCAGCAGCTTCGGCCTAGCGGGGGGGAACGGGGAGCTGTTTTTT.

This clone has just one count. The chain uses TRBV5-5 and TRBJ2-5, with D possibly being TRBD1 (5 bases). This CDR3 region has 14 residues. The germline V gene has CDR1 SGHKS and CDR2 YYEKEE (reference sequence). The V gene lost 6 bases and the J gene lost 5 bases, with 17 bases spanning the gap. The CDR3 is CASTDSPGWETQYF. Written as DNA, the CDR3 is TGTGCCAGCACCGACTCCCCAGGGTGGGAGACCCAGTACTTC.

The V call is TRBV28, the J call TRBJ2-1; 7 bases match TRBD1. The length of the CDR3 is 15 residues. Germline V gives CDR1 MDHEN, CDR2 SYDVKM. J gave up 3 bases and V 4 bases, and 6 bases lay outside the gene matches. CDR3 nucleotide sequence: TGTGCCAGCAGTTCCCCGGGACAGTACTACAATGAGCAGTTCTTC. It codes for CASSSPGQYYNEQFF.

This chain joins TRBV7-2 and TRBJ1-2, with TRBD1 matching 7 bases. This CDR3 is built from 13 residues. Trimming removed 4 bases from V and 7 bases from J; junction bases left unmatched: 6. CDR1 is SGHTA and CDR2 is FQGNSA in the germline V gene. The CDR3: CASSSRQGGGYTF. The CDR3 region has the DNA TGTGCCAGCAGCTCCCGCCAGGGGGGTGGCTACACCTTC. Full variable domain (missing parts from reference TRBV7-2 and TRBJ1-2): GAGVSQSPSNKVTEKGKDVELRCDPISGHTALYWYRQSLGQGLEFLIYFQGNSAPDKSGLPSDRFSAERTGGSVSTLTIQRTQQEDSAVYLCASSSRQGGGYTFGSGTRLTVV.

The V gene is TRBV7-2, the J gene TRBJ2-5, with D tentatively TRBD1 (6 bases). The V and J ends lost 5 bases and 2 bases respectively, with 15 bases between them. Germline V gives CDR1 SGHTA, CDR2 FQGNSA. The CDR3 is 15 amino acids. The CDR3 DNA reads TGTGCCAGCAGCGTGGGGGCCACCGTTCAAGAGACCCAGTACTTC. Encoded protein: CASSVGATVQETQYF.

This clone was detected only a few times. The J gene is TRBJ1-6, the V gene TRBV2; TRBD1 aligns across 10 bases. Germline V lookup: CDR1 SNHLY, CDR2 FYNNEI. J lost 8 bases, V lost 6 bases, and 7 bases had no gene match. The CDR3 covers 15 residues. This CDR3 is CASRPDRGFDSPLHF. DNA for the CDR3: TGTGCCAGCAGACCGGACAGGGGGTTTGATTCACCCCTCCACTTT.

The rearrangement joins TRBV19 to TRBJ1-5, with 8 nucleotides matching TRBD1. The CDR3 has 14 amino acids. V lost 8 bases and J lost 5; bases outside the gene matches: 8. Germline CDR1 and CDR2: LNHDA and SQIVND (reference sequence). CDR3 coding DNA: TGTGCCAGTGTCGACAGGGGAAGGTATCAGCCCCAGCATTTT. Its translation: CASVDRGRYQPQHF.

The chain recombines TRBV7-9 with TRBJ2-7, with 7 bases aligning to TRBD1. CDR1 and CDR2 (germline): SEHNR, FQNEAQ (reference sequence). The CDR3 runs to 13 residues. J was trimmed by 5 bases and V by 2 bases; bases with no gene match: 3. The CDR3 coding sequence is TGTGCCAGCAGCTTATACAGGGGAAACGAGCAGTACTTC. This gives the protein CASSLYRGNEQYF.

The genes are TRBV5-1 and TRBJ2-4; 7 nucleotides agree with TRBD2. This CDR3 has 14 residues. Germline trimming cut 4 bases from V and 9 bases from J; bases unmatched to any gene: 10. Germline CDR1 reads SGHRS; CDR2 reads YFSETQ. The DNA of the CDR3 is TGCGCCAGCAGCCTCAGGGAGGGTCCTAGCATTCAGTACTTC. Translated, it gives CASSLREGPSIQYF.

This clone has just a few counts. This chain uses TRBV11-3 with TRBJ2-6; weak D call: TRBD1 (5 bases). This CDR3 comprises 17 residues. CDR1 and CDR2 (germline): SGHNT, YENEEA. Trimming cost V 6 bases and J 3 bases, with 18 bases left between them. CDR3 bases: TGTGCCAGCAGTCAAACCCCAGGGTATATTGGGGCCAACGTCCTGACTTTC. This encodes CASSQTPGYIGANVLTF.

The rearrangement links TRBV7-6 to TRBJ1-1, with TRBD1 matching over 9 bases. The germline V gene encodes CDR1 SGHVS and CDR2 FNYEAQ. The CDR3 spans 15 residues. After removal of 5 bases from V and 6 bases from J, the junction contained 10 bases not matched to a gene. DNA for the CDR3: TGTGCCAGCAGCCCACAAGACAGGGGGACATCTGAAGCTTTCTTT. Amino acid sequence: CASSPQDRGTSEAFF.

This chain connects TRBV19 to TRBJ1-2; 9 bases match TRBD1. CDR1 is LNHDA and CDR2 is SQIVND in the germline V gene (reference sequence). The CDR3 has 15 residues. J lost 7 bases, V lost 4 bases, and 10 bases had no gene match. The CDR3, as DNA: TGTGCCAGTAGTACAAGGGACAGGGTCCAGGGTGGCTACACCTTC. This translates into CASSTRDRVQGGYTF.

The chain couples TRBV12-5 to TRBJ1-1; TRBD1 might be the D (6 bases). The germline V and J ends were trimmed by 0 bases and 5 bases, with 13 bases remaining between them. CDR3 length equals 15 residues. Germline V gene lookup returns CDR1 LGHNT and CDR2 FRNRAP. In DNA, the CDR3 is TGTGCTAGTGGTTTGGTACCAGGGGTGGGTACTGAAGCTTTCTTT. As protein: CASGLVPGVGTEAFF.